This T cell receptor (beta chain) was sequenced during a study of T-cell reconstitution after alpha-beta-depleted transplantation in children. Germline V gene lookup returns CDR1 SQVTM and CDR2 ANQGSEA. J was trimmed by 5 bases and V by 4 bases; bases with no gene match: 8. This CDR3 region has 15 residues. Study results and caveats: About two months after transplant, alpha-beta T cells reportedly came from several hundred expanded graft clones. Day-60 TCRbeta diversity that was high in some patients was derived from surviving recipient T cells and thymic progenitors. It was newly produced T cells that mostly accounted for T-cell counts and diversity one year after transplant.

The sample holds many counts of this clonotype. Its antigen is still unknown. It was with unique molecular identifiers that the TCRbeta library was prepared. MiXCR, applied by TCRdb to the PCR reads, yields one record per CDR3 protein. The data contain around 240,000 distinct CDR3 sequences, 7.5% to 9.5% of them seen just once; the ten biggest clones take up almost 6.5%. The sequencing used PBMCs, mostly from graft donor cells, collected 180 days after TCRalphabeta/CD19-depleted stem cell transplant. V gene TRBV29-1 combines with J gene TRBJ1-5; 10 bases fit TRBD1. This TCR was recovered from a male patient younger than 18 who had a stem cell transplant for acute lymphoblastic leukemia, so the T cells may come from the graft donor. CDR3 residues: CSVAGGTGAHQPQHF. The CDR3 DNA sequence: TGCAGCGTTGCGGGAGGGACAGGGGCCCATCAGCCCCAGCATTTT.